These 3 T cell receptor beta chains came from one sample sequenced in a study of T cells in Graves' hyperthyroidism and ophthalmopathy. Amplification of TCR beta CDR3 regions was performed using RNA transcripts as template. The primer set for the first-round RT-PCR of the TCR CDR3 was HTBI. TCRdb reprocessed the multiplex PCR reads with MiXCR, giving one entry per CDR3 protein. The data contain 500,000 to 600,000 distinct CDR3 sequences, approximately 48% of them singletons. The sample comprised peripheral blood or thyroid tissue (not recorded which). These receptors were collected from an adult woman with Graves' disease, either hyperthyroidism or ophthalmopathy (not recorded which).

The rearrangement links TRBV28 to TRBJ1-5; 10 bases are shared with TRBD1. J lost 7 bases, V lost 5 bases, and 8 bases had no gene match. This CDR3 is 15 amino acids long. Germline values: CDR1 MDHEN, CDR2 SYDVKM. The CDR3 DNA reads TGTGCCAGCAGTCCAGGACAGGGGGTTTGGCAGCCCCAGCATTTT. Translated, it gives CASSPGQGVWQPQHF.

The CDR3 protein is CASSRPGQKKNTEAFF. As DNA, the CDR3 is TGCGCCAGCAGTAGACCGGGACAGAAGAAGAACACTGAAGCTTTCTTT. This rearrangement joins TRBV10-2 to TRBJ1-1; 7 nucleotides agree with TRBD1. The CDR3 runs to 16 residues. The trim removed 5 bases at V and 1 base at J, leaving 10 bases unmatched. Germline CDR1 reads WSHSY; CDR2 reads SAAADI.

The sample holds many counts of this clonotype. V and J are TRBV10-1 and TRBJ1-2; unclear D gene. Per germline, CDR1 WNHNN and CDR2 SYGVQD (reference sequence). V was clipped by 7 bases and J by 4 bases, with 13 bases between them. CDR3 length: 13 residues. CDR3 loop: CASMFPKIYGYTF. The CDR3 DNA reads as TGCGCCAGCATGTTTCCCAAAATCTATGGCTACACCTTC.